This TCR beta chain comes out of a study of lymphopenia after photon versus proton radiotherapy. The CDR3 consists of 15 residues. Germline assignment: CDR1 KGHSH and CDR2 LQKENI. The ends were cut back, 0 bases at V and 1 base at J, with 9 bases in the middle. As to this clone: The target antigen is unknown.

Broader study findings: Oligoclonal CD8+ Temra expansion after nadir drove photon patients' diversity drop.

Libraries were prepared by immunoSEQ multiplex PCR; TCRdb keeps only in-frame clonotypes and omits some of them. The sample has 30,000 or so clones; about 87% are singletons. The receptor's source is a woman aged 55 to 70 with cholangiocarcinoma. Some clones in this sample may be carry-over from other donors' samples. This specimen consisted of peripheral blood, obtained from a patient treated with proton-based radiotherapy. The V and J genes are TRBV18 and TRBJ1-1; no definite D call. CDR3 sequence (DNA): TGTGCCAGCTCACCACCCCGGGCAGCGAACACTGAAGCTTTCTTT. It specifies CASSPPRAANTEAFF. Looking up the rest from reference TRBV18 and TRBJ1-1 gives the full variable domain: NAGVMQNPRHLVRRRGQEARLRCSPMKGHSHVYWYRQLPEEGLKFMVYLQKENIIDESGMPKERFSAEFPKEGPSILRIQQVVRGDSAAYFCASSPPRAANTEAFFGQGTRLTVV.